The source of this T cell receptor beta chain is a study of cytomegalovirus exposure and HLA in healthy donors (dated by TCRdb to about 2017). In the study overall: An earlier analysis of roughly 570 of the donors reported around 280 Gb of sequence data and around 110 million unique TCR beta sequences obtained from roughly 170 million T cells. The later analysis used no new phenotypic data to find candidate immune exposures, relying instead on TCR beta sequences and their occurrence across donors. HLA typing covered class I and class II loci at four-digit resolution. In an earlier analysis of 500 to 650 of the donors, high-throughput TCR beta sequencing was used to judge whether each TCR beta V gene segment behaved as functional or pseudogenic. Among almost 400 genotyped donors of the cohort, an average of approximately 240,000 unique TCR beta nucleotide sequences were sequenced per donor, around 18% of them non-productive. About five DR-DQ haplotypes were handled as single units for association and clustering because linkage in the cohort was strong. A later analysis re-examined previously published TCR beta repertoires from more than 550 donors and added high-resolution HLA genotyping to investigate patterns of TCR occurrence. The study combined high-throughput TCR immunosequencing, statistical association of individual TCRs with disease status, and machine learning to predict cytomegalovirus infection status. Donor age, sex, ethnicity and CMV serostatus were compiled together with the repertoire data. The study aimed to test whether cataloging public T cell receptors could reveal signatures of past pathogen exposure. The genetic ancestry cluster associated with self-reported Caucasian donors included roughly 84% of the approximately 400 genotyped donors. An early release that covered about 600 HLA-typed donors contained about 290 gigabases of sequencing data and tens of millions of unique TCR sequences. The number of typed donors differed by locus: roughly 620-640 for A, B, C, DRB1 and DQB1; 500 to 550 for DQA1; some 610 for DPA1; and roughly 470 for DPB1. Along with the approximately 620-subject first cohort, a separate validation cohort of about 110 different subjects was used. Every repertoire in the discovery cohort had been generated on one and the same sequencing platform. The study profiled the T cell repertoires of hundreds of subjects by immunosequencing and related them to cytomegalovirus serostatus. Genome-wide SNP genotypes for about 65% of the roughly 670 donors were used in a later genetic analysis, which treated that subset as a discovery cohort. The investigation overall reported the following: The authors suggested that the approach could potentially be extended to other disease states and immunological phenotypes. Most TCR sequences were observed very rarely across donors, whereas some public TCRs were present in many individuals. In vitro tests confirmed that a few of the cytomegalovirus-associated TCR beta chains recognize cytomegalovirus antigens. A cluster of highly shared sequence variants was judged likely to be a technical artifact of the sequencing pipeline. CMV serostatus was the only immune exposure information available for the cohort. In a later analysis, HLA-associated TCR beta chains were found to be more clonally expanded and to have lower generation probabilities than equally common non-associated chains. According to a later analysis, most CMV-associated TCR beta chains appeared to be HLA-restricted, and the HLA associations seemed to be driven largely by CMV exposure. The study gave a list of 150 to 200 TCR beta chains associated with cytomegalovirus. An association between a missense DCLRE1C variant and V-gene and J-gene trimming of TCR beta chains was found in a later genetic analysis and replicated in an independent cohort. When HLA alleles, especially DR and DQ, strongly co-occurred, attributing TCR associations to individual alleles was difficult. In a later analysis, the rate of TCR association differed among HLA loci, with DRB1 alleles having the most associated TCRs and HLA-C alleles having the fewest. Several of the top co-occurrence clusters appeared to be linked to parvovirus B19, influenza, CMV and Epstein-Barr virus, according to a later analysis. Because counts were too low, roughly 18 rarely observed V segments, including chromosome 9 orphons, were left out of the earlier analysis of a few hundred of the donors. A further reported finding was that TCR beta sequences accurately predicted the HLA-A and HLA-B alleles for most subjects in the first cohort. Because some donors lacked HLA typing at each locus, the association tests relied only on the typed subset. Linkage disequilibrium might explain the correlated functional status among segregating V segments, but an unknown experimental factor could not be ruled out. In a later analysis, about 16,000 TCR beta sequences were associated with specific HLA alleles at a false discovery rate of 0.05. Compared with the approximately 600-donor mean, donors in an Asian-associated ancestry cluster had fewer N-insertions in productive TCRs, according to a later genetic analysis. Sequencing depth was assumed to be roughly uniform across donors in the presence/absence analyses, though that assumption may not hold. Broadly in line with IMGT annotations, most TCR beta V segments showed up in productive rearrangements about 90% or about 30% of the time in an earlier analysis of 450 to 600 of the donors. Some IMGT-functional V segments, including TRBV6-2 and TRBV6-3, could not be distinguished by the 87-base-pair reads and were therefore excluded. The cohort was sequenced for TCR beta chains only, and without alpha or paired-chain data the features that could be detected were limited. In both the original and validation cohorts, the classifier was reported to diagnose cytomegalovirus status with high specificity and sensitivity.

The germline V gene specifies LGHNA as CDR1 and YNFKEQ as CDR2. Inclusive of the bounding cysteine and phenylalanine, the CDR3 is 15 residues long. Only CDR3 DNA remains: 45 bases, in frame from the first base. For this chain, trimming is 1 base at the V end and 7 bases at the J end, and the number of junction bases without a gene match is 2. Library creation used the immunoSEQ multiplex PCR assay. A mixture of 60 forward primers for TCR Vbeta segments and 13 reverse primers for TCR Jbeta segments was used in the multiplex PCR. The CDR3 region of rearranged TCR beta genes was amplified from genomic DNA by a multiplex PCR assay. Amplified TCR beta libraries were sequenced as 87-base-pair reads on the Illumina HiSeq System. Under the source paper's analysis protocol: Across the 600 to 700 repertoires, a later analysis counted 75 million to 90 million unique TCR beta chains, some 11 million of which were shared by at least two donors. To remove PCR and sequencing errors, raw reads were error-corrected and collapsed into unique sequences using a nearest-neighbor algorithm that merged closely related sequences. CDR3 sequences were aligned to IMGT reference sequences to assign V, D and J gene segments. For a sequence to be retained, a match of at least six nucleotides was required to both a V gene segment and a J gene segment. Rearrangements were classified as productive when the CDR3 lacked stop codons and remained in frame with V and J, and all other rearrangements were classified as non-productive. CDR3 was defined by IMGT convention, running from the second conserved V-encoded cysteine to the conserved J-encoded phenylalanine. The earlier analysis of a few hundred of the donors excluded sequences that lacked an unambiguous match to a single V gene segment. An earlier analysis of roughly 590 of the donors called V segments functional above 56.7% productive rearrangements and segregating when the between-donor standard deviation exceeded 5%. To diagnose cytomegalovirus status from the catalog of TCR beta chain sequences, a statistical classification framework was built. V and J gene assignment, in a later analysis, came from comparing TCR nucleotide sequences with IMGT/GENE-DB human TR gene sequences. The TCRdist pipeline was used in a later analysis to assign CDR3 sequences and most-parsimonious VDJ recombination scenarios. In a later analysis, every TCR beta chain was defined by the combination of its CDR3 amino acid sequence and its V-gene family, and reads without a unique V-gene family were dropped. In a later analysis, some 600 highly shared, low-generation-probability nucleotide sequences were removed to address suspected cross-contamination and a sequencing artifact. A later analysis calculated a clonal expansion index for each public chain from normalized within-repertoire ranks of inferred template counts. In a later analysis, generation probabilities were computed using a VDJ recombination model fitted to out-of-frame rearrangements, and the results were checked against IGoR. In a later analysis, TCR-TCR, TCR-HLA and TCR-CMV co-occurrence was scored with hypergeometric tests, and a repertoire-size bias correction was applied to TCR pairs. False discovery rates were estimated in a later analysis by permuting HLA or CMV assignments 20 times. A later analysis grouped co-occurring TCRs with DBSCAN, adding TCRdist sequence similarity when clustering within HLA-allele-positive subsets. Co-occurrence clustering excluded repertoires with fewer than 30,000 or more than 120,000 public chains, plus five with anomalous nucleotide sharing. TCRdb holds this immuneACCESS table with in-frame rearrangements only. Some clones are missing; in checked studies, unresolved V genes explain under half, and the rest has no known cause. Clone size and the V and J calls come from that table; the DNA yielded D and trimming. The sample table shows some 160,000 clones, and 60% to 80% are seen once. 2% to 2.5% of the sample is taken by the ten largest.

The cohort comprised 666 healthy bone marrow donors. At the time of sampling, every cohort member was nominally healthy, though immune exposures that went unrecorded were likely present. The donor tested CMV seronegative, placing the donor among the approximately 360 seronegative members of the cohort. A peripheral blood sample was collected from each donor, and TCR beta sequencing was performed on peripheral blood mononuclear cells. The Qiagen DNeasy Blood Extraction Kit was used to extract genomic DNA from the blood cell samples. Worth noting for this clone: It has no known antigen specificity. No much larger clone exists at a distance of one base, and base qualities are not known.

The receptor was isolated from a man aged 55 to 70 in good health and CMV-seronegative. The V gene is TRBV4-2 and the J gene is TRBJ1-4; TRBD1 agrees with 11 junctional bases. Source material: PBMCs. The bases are TGTGCCAGCAGCCAAGTCGGGACAGGGGGTGAAAAACTGTTTTTT. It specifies CASSQVGTGGEKLFF.